Each of the 8 T cell receptor beta chains below was sequenced from the same sample in a study of T cell responses to AZD1222 COVID-19 vaccine. Clones were read by immunoSEQ multiplex PCR, and TCRdb kept only the in-frame ones, dropping some. The sample comprises around 150,000 clones, 85% to 90% of which are singletons, and 1.9% rests with the top ten. The sequenced sample was peripheral blood, obtained on day 0 of AZD1222 vaccination. The receptors shown here come from an adult in good health.

As concerns this clone: At one end the junction does not follow the germline gene, possibly because of a read error. This rearrangement joins TRBV30 to TRBJ2-5, with 11 bases identical to TRBD2. CDR3 size: 17 residues. Per the germline V gene, CDR1 is GTSNPN and CDR2 is SVGIG (reference sequence). The CDR3 DNA reads as TGTGCCTGGAGTTCAAGACTAGCGGGATTTCCACGGGAGACCCAGCACTTC. Its translation: CAWSSRLAGFPRETQHF.

The chain employs TRBV30 and TRBJ1-2, with TRBD1 matching 7 bases. CDR1 is GTSNPN and CDR2 is SVGIG in the germline V gene (reference sequence). V lost 0 bases, J lost 13 bases, and 11 bases stayed unmatched. The CDR3 loop spans 13 amino acids. The CDR3 spells CAWSVNQGQTVTF. In DNA, the CDR3 is TGTGCCTGGAGTGTAAATCAGGGACAGACGGTCACCTTC.

The chain employs TRBV18 and TRBJ2-4, with TRBD2 matching 11 bases. The CDR3 is 18 amino acids. Germline-derived CDR1 and CDR2 are KGHSH and LQKENI. Unmatched junction bases numbered 11, after V lost 6 bases and J lost 1 base. Here the CDR3 reads CASSEASGGTWAKNIQYF. DNA for the CDR3: TGTGCCAGCTCTGAGGCTAGCGGGGGGACCTGGGCCAAAAACATTCAGTACTTC.

V and J are TRBV29-1 and TRBJ1-1, with D unresolved. The V end lost 6 bases, the J end lost 0 bases, and 14 bases lay between the germline ends. The CDR3 covers 14 residues. Per the germline V gene, CDR1 is SQVTM and CDR2 is ANQGSEA. The CDR3 nucleotides read TGCAGCGTCAACGCCCAGGCCATGAACACTGAAGCTTTCTTT. Amino acid sequence: CSVNAQAMNTEAFF.

The gene calls are TRBV7-8 and TRBJ2-5, with D possibly TRBD2 on 6 matching bases. The CDR3 length is 15 residues. Trimming shortened V by 5 bases and J by 2 bases, and 15 bases separated the two germline ends. The germline V gene has CDR1 SGHVS and CDR2 FQNEAQ. The CDR3 protein is CASSRAGRRQETQYF. The CDR3, as DNA: TGTGCCAGCAGCCGAGCAGGGAGGAGGCAAGAGACCCAGTACTTC.

The chain combines TRBV7-2 with TRBJ1-5, with D possibly being TRBD1 (5 bases). Between the trimmed V and J ends, which lost 5 bases and 5 bases, there was a span of 13 bases. The CDR3 totals 14 residues. The germline CDR1 and CDR2 sequences are SGHTA and FQGNSA. CDR3 amino acids: CASSQDSSYQPQHF. CDR3 sequence (DNA): TGTGCCAGCAGCCAAGACAGCTCATATCAGCCCCAGCATTTT.

This sequence joins TRBV7-6 and TRBJ1-3; 9 bases are shared with TRBD1. The CDR3 runs 16 residues. CDR1 is SGHVS, CDR2 FNYEAQ, per germline. Trimming at V came to 1 base and at J to 0 bases, leaving 1 base not matched to a gene. This chain's CDR3 is CASSLGDRASGNTIYF. In DNA, the CDR3 is TGTGCCAGCAGCTTAGGGGACAGGGCCTCTGGAAACACCATATATTTT.

The CDR3 nucleotides are TGTGCCAGTAGTATGGAACGAGCGGGAGGGTACAATGAGCAGTTCTTC. It codes for CASSMERAGGYNEQFF. V is TRBV19 and J is TRBJ2-1, with 10 bases matching TRBD2. The CDR3 extends over 16 amino acids. From germline, CDR1 is LNHDA and CDR2 SQIVND (reference sequence). After removal of 3 bases from V and 4 bases from J, the junction contained 6 bases not matched to a gene.